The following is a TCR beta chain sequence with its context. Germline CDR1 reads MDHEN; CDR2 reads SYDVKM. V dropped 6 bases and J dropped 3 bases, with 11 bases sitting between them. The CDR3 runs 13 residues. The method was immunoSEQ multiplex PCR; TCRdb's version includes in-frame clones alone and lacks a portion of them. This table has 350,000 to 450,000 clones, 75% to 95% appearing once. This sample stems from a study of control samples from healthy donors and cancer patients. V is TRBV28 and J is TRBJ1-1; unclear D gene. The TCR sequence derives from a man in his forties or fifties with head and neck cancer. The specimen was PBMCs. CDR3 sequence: CASRGQTYTEAFF. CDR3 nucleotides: TGTGCCAGCAGAGGGCAAACCTACACTGAAGCTTTCTTT.